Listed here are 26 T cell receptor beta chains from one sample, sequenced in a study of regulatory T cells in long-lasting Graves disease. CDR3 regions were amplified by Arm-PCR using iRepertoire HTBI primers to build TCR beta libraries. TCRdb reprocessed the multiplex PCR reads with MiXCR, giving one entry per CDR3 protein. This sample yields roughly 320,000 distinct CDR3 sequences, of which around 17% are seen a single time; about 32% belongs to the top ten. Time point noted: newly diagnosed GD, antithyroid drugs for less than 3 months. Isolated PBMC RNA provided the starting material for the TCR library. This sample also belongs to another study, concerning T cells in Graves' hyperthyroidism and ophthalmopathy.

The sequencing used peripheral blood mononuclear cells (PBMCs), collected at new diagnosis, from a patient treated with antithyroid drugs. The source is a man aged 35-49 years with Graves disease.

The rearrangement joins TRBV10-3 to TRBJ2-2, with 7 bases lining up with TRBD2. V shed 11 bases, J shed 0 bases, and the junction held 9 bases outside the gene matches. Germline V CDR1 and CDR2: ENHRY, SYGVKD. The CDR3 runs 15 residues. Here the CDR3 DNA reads TGTGCCGTCGGGGAGGGGTTCGCGAACACCGGGGAGCTGTTTTTT. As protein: CAVGEGFANTGELFF.

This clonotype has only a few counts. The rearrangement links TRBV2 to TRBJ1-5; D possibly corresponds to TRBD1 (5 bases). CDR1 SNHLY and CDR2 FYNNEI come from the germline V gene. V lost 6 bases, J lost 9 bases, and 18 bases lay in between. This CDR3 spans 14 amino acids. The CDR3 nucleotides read TGTGCCAGCAGATTGGACAATCTCCCAGGGCCCCAGCATTTT. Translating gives CASRLDNLPGPQHF.

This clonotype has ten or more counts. CDR3 nucleotide sequence: TGCGCCAGCAGCTTGGTCCAGGGGGACAACTATAATTCACCCCTCCACTTT. Translated, it gives CASSLVQGDNYNSPLHF. The chain uses TRBV5-1 and TRBJ1-6; 7 bases map to TRBD1. V trimming: 0 bases; J trimming: 3 bases; junction bases outside the gene matches: 6. CDR3 length: 17 residues. CDR1 is SGHRS and CDR2 is YFSETQ in the germline V gene.

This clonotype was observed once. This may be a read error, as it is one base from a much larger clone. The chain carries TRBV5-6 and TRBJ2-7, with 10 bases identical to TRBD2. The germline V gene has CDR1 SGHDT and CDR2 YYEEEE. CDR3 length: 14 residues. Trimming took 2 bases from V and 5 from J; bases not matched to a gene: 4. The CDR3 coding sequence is TGTGCCAGCAGCTTCTCTAGCGGGGGCCACGAGCAGTACTTC. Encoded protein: CASSFSSGGHEQYF. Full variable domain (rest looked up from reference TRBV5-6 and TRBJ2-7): DAGVTQSPTHLIKTRGQQVTLRCSPKSGHDTVSWYQQALGQGPQFIFQYYEEEERQRGNFPDRFSGHQFPNYSSELNVNALLLGDSALYLCASSFSSGGHEQYFGPGTRLTVT.

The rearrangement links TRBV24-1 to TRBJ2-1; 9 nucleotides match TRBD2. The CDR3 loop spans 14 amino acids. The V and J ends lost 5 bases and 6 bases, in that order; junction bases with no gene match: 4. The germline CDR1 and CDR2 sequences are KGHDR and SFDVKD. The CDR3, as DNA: TGTGCCACCAGTGCCAGCGGGGGGTCCAATGAGCAGTTCTTC. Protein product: CATSASGGSNEQFF.

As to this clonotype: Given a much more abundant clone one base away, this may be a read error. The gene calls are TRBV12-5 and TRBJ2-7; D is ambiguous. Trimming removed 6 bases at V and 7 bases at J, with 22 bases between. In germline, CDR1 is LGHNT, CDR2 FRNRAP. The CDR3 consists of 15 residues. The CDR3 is CASGPSQVPNNEQYF. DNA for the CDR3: TGTGCTAGTGGGCCCTCTCAGGTCCCCAACAATGAGCAGTACTTC.

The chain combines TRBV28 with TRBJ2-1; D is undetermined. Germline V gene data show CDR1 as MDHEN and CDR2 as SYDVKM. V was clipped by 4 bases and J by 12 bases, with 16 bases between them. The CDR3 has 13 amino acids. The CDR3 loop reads CASSSPGPSSQFF. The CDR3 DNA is TGTGCCAGCAGTTCCCCGGGCCCATCATCGCAGTTCTTC.

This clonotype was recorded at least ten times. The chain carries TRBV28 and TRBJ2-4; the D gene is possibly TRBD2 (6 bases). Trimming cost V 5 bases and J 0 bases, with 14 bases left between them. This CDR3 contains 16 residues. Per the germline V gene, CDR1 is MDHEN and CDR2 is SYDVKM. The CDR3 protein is CASSRLGLLAKNIQYF. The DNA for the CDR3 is TGTGCCAGCAGTCGACTGGGACTCCTAGCCAAAAACATTCAGTACTTC.

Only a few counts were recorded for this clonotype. The DNA for the CDR3 is TGCGCCAGCAGCCTCACACGACCGGAGGACACCGGGGAGCTGTTTTTT. Translating it yields CASSLTRPEDTGELFF. The gene calls are TRBV5-1 and TRBJ2-2, with a weak D call TRBD2 (5 bases). V dropped 4 bases and J dropped 3 bases, with 16 bases sitting between them. Germline CDR1 SGHRS, CDR2 YFSETQ. This CDR3 region has 16 residues.

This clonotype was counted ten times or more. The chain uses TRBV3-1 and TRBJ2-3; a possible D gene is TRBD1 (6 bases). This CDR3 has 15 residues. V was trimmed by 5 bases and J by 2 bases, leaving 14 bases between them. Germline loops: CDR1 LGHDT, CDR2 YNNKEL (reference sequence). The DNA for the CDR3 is TGTGCCAGCAGCTCTAGTAGGACAGCCACAGATACGCAGTATTTT. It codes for CASSSSRTATDTQYF.

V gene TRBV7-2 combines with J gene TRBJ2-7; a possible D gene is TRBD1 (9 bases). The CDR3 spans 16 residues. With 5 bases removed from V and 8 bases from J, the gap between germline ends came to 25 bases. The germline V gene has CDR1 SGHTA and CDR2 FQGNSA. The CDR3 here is CASSRPGGDRDPQQYF. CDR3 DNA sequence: TGTGCCAGCAGCCGCCCGGGGGGGGACAGGGACCCACAGCAGTACTTC.

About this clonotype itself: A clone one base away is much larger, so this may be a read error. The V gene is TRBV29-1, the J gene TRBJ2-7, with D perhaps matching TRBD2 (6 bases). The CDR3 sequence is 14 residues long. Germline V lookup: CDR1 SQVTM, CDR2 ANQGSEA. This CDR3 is CSAERGGLSYEQYF. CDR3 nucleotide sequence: TGCAGCGCTGAACGGGGAGGCCTCTCCTACGAGCAGTACTTC.

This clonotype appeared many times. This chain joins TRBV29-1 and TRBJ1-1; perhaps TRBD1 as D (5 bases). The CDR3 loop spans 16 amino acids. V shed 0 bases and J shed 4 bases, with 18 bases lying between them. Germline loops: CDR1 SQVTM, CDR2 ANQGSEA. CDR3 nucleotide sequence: TGCAGCGTTGAAGATCCGGCAGGGCCGGTGCCCACTGAAGCTTTCTTT. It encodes CSVEDPAGPVPTEAFF.

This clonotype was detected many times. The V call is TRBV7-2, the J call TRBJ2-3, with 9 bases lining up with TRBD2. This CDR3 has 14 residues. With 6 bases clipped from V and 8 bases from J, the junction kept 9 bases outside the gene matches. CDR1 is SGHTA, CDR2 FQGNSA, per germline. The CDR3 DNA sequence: TGTGCCAGCAGAGGGGCGGGGGGGGTAGGTACGCAGTATTTT. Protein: CASRGAGGVGTQYF.

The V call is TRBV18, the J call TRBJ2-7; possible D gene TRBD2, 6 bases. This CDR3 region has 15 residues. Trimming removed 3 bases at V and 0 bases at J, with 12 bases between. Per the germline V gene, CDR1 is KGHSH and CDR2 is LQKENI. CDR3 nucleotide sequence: TGTGCCAGCTCACCGCCGGGAGTAAACTCCTACGAGCAGTACTTC. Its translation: CASSPPGVNSYEQYF.

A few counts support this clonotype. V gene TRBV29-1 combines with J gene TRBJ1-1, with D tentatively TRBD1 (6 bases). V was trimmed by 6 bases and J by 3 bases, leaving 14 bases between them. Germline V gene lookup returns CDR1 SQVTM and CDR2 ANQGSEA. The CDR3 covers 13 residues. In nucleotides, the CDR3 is TGCAGCGTGACTTCGGGGACACACACTGAAGCTTTCTTT. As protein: CSVTSGTHTEAFF.

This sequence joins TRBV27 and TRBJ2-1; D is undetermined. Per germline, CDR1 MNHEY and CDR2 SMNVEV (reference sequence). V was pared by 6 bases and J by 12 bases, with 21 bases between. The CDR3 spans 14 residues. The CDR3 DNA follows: TGTGCCAGCAGGCAACGCTCTGAGAGCCCGGGGCAGTTCTTC. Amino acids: CASRQRSESPGQFF.

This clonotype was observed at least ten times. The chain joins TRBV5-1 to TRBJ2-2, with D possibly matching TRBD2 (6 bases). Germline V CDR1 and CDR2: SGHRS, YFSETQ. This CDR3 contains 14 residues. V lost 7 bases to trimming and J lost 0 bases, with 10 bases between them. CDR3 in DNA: TGCGCCAGCCGGGAGCTCGCGAACACCGGGGAGCTGTTTTTT. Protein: CASRELANTGELFF.

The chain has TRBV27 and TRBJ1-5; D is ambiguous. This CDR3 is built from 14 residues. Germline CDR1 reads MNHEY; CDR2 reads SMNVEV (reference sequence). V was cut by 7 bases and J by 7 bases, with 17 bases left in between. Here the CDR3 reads CASTPGPSGQPQHF. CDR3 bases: TGTGCCAGCACCCCTGGGCCTTCGGGGCAGCCCCAGCATTTT.

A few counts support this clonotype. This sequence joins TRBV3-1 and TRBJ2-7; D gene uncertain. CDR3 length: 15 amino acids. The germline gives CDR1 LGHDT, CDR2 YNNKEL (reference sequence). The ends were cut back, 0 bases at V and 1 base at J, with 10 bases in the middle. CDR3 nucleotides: TGTGCCAGCAGCCAAGAGGTTTCTCGTTCCTACGAGCAGTACTTC. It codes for CASSQEVSRSYEQYF.

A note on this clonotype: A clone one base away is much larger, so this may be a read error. The CDR3 reads CVSSLYGTGVDQPQHF. For the CDR3, the DNA is TGTGTCAGCAGTTTATATGGAACAGGAGTAGATCAGCCCCAGCATTTT. The chain links TRBV2 to TRBJ1-5; maybe TRBD1 (5 bases). This CDR3 has 16 residues. CDR1 is SNHLY and CDR2 is FYNNEI in the germline V gene.

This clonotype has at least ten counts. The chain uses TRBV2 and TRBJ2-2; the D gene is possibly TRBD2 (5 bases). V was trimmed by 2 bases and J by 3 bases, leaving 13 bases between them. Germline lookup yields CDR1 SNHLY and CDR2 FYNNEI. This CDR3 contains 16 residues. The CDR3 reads CASSEWQAEYTGELFF. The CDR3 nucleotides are TGTGCCAGCAGTGAATGGCAAGCGGAGTACACCGGGGAGCTGTTTTTT.

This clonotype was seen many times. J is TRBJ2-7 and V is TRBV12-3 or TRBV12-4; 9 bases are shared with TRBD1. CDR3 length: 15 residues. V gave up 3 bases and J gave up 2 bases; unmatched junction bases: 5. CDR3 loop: CASSFGTGIPYEQYF. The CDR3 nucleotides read TGTGCCAGCAGTTTCGGGACAGGGATCCCCTACGAGCAGTACTTC.

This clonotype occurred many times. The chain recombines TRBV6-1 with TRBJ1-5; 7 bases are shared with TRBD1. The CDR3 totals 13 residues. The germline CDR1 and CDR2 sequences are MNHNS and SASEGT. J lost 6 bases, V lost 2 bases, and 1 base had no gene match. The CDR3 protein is CASSETGVQPQHF. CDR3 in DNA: TGTGCCAGCAGTGAAACAGGGGTTCAGCCCCAGCATTTT.

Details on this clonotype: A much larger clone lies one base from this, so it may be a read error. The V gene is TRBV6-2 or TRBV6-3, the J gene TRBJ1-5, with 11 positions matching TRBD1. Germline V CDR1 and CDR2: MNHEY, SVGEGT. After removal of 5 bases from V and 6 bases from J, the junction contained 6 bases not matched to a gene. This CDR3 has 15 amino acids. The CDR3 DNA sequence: TGTGCCAGCAGTCCTATGGACAGGGGGCGTCAGCCCCAGCATTTT. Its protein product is CASSPMDRGRQPQHF.

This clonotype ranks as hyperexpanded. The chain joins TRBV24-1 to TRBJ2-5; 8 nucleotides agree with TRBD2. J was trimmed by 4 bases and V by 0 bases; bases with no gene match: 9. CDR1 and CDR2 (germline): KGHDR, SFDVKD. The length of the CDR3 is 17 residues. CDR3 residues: CATSDLREGDGRETQYF. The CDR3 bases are TGTGCCACCAGTGATTTGCGGGAGGGGGATGGACGAGAGACCCAGTACTTC.